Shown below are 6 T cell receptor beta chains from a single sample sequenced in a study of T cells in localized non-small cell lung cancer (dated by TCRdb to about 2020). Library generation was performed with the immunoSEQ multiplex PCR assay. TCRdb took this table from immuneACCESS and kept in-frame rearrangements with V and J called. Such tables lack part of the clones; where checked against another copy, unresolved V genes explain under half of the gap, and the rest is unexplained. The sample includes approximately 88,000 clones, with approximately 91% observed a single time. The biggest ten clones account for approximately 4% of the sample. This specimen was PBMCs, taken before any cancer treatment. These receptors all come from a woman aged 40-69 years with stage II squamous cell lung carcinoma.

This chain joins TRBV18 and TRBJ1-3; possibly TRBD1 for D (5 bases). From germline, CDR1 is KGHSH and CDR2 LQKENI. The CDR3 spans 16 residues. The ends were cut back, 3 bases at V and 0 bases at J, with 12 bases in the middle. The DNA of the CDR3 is TGTGCCAGCTCACCGACAGCGACTTCCTCTGGAAACACCATATATTTT. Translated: CASSPTATSSGNTIYF.

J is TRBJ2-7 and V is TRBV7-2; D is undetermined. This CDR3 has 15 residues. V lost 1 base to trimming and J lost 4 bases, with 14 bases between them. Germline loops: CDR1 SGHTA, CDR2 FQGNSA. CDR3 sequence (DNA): TGTGCCAGCAGCTTAGAGCCCCAGCCAGCGTACGAGCAGTACTTC. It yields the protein CASSLEPQPAYEQYF. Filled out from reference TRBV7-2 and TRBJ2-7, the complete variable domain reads GAGVSQSPSNKVTEKGKDVELRCDPISGHTALYWYRQSLGQGLEFLIYFQGNSAPDKSGLPSDRFSAERTGGSVSTLTIQRTQQEDSAVYLCASSLEPQPAYEQYFGPGTRLTVT.

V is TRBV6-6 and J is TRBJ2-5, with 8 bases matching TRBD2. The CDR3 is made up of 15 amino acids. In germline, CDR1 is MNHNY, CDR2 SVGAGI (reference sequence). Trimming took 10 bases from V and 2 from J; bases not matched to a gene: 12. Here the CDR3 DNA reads TGTGCCACCTTGAGAGGGGTAGCGGGACAAGAGACCCAGTACTTC. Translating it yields CATLRGVAGQETQYF.

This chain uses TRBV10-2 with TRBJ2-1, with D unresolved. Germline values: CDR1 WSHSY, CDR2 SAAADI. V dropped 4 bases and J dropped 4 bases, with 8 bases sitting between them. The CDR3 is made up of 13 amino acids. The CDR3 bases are TGCGCCAGCAGTGTTTGGCTTTACAATGAGCAGTTCTTC. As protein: CASSVWLYNEQFF.

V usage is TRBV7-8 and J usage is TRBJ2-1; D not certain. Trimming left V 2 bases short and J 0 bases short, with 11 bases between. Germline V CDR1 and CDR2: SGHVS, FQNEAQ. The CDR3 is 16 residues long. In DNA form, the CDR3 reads TGTGCCAGCAGCTTATGGGCGGATAGCTCCTACAATGAGCAGTTCTTC. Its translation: CASSLWADSSYNEQFF.

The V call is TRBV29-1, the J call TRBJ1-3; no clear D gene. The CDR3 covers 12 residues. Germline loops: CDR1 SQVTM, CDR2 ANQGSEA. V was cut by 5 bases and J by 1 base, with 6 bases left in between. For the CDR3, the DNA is TGCAGCGTTATCTATTCTGGAAACACCATATATTTT. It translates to CSVIYSGNTIYF.